This TCR beta chain was captured by sequencing in a study of T cell clones after liver transplantation. Overall study context: A pre-transplant mixed lymphocyte reaction with TCRbeta sequencing defined graft-donor-reactive clones followed in post-transplant blood. Tolerance: complete withdrawal held at least one year, liver enzymes staying within twice normal. Study-level findings and limits: Post-transplant, graft-donor-reactive CD4 TCRbeta sequences in blood dropped significantly in most of the 8 subjects.

V lost 6 bases, J lost 0 bases, and 8 bases stayed unmatched. CDR1 is MDHEN and CDR2 is SYDVKM in the germline V gene. This CDR3 spans 15 amino acids. Sequencing used immunoSEQ multiplex PCR; TCRdb keeps in-frame clones, though not all of them. The sample lists approximately 26,000 clones, roughly 69% occurring once. Regarding this clone: The antigen is undetermined.

This receptor was obtained from a human donor who received a liver transplant. The source was CD4+ T cells from blood, collected before liver transplant. The chain carries TRBV28 and TRBJ2-7; 7 bases agree with TRBD1. This chain's CDR3 is CASSRTGVSSYEQYF. CDR3 in DNA: TGTGCCAGCAGCCGCACAGGGGTTAGCTCCTACGAGCAGTACTTC.